Shown below are 9 T cell receptor beta chains from a single sample sequenced in a study of CD8 T cells in Susac syndrome. Reverse transcription of roughly 0.5 to 1 ug RNA was performed with random hexamers. TCRdb analysed the immunoSEQ multiplex PCR reads with MiXCR anew, one entry per CDR3 protein. Among around 170,000 distinct CDR3 sequences listed, approximately 96% were seen once. The sequencing input was CD4+ T cells from PBMCs. The source of these receptors is a human donor with Susac syndrome.

The chain carries TRBV25-1 and TRBJ2-2; 8 positions match TRBD2. CDR3 length: 14 residues. Germline lookup yields CDR1 MGHDK and CDR2 SYGVNS. V was pared by 5 bases and J by 7 bases, with 6 bases of the junction left unmatched. The CDR3 nucleotides read TGTGCCAGCAGTTGGGTAGCGGGGAGCGGGGAGCTGTTTTTT. It specifies CASSWVAGSGELFF.

V gene TRBV5-1 combines with J gene TRBJ2-5, with D perhaps matching TRBD2 (5 bases). The V and J ends lost 1 base and 2 bases respectively, with 9 bases between them. Per the germline V gene, CDR1 is SGHRS and CDR2 is YFSETQ. The CDR3 covers 14 residues. DNA for the CDR3: TGCGCCAGCAGCTTGTTCGGGGTGCAAGAGACCCAGTACTTC. It yields the protein CASSLFGVQETQYF.

The chain employs TRBV4-3 and TRBJ1-2; unclear D gene. Trimming took off 0 bases at V and 8 bases at J, with 7 bases between the two ends. The germline V gene has CDR1 LGHNA and CDR2 YSLEER. The CDR3 loop spans 12 amino acids. The CDR3 nucleotides read TGCGCCAGCAGCCAAGAAGGGAACGGCTACACCTTC. It is translated as CASSQEGNGYTF.

This clonotype has more than one count but fewer than ten. V is TRBV11-2 and J is TRBJ2-1; either TRBD1 or TRBD2 may fit D (6 bases each). The V and J ends lost 3 bases and 2 bases respectively, with 8 bases between them. Per germline, CDR1 SGHAT and CDR2 FQNNGV. The CDR3 consists of 14 residues. The CDR3 DNA follows: TGTGCCAGCAGCTTCGGGGGCACCTACAATGAGCAGTTCTTC. As protein: CASSFGGTYNEQFF.

The V call is TRBV30, the J call TRBJ2-7; the match to TRBD1 covers 12 bases. CDR1 is GTSNPN, CDR2 SVGIG, per germline (reference sequence). The CDR3 runs 15 residues. V dropped 3 bases and J dropped 3; count of bases not matched to a gene: 6. The CDR3 DNA is TGTGCCTGGAGCGTAGGGACAGGGGGCAACTACGAGCAGTACTTC. Encoded protein: CAWSVGTGGNYEQYF.

The V call is TRBV14, the J call TRBJ1-1; D is ambiguous. The V gene lost 0 bases and the J gene lost 2 bases, with 10 bases spanning the gap. The CDR3 sequence is 15 residues long. The V gene's germline CDR1 is SGHDN and CDR2 FVKESK. The CDR3 nucleotides are TGTGCCAGCAGCCAAGATCTAGGCGCTAACACTGAAGCTTTCTTT. It encodes CASSQDLGANTEAFF.

V gene TRBV5-1 combines with J gene TRBJ2-1, with TRBD2 identical over 7 bases. Trimming removed 0 bases from V and 2 bases from J; junction bases left unmatched: 5. This CDR3 has 16 residues. Germline V CDR1 and CDR2: SGHRS, YFSETQ. CDR3 region: CASSLGGGGTYNEQFF. DNA for the CDR3: TGCGCCAGCAGCTTGGGAGGCGGGGGAACCTACAATGAGCAGTTCTTC. The complete variable domain, with remaining parts taken from reference TRBV5-1 and TRBJ2-1, reads KAGVTQTPRYLIKTRGQQVTLSCSPISGHRSVSWYQQTPGQGLQFLFEYFSETQRNKGNFPGRFSGRQFSNSRSEMNVSTLELGDSALYLCASSLGGGGTYNEQFFGPGTRLTVL.

This clonotype was seen just once. The J gene is TRBJ1-2, the V gene TRBV5-1, with D unresolved. This CDR3 comprises 13 residues. Trimming removed 4 bases at V and 2 bases at J, with 9 bases between. Germline loops: CDR1 SGHRS, CDR2 YFSETQ. CDR3 sequence reads: CASSEDLNYGYTF. The CDR3 region has the DNA TGCGCCAGCAGCGAGGACTTAAACTATGGCTACACCTTC.

V is TRBV20-1 and J is TRBJ2-1, with unresolved D. The CDR3 contains 12 residues. Per germline, CDR1 DFQATT and CDR2 SNEGSKA (reference sequence). The V gene lost 0 bases and the J gene lost 5 bases, with 5 bases spanning the gap. CDR3 loop: CSARDINNEQFF. As DNA, the CDR3 is TGCAGTGCTAGAGATATCAACAATGAGCAGTTCTTC.